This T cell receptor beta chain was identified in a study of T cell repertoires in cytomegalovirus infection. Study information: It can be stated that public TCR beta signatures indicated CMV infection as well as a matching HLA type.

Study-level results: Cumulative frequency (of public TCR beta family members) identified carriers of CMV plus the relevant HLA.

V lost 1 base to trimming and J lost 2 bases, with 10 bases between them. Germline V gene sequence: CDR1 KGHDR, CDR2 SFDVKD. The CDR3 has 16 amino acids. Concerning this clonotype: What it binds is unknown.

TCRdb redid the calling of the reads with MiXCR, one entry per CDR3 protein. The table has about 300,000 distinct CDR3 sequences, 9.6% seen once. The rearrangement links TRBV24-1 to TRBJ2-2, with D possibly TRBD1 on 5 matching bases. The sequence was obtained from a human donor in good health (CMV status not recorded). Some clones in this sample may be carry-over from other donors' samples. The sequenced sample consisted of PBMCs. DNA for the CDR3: TGTGCCACCAGTGATTTTGTCCAGGGAAACACCGGGGAGCTGTTTTTT. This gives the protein CATSDFVQGNTGELFF.